Below, 28 T cell receptor beta chains from the same sample are listed, as sequenced in a study of cytomegalovirus exposure and HLA in healthy donors. 60 Vbeta and 13 Jbeta primers were used in PCR. TCRdb's copy holds only in-frame clones and misses some; the assay was immunoSEQ multiplex PCR. The sample records around 170,000 clones, approximately 80% being singletons. Material: PBMCs. The source is a woman in her 50s in good health and CMV-seronegative.

The chain couples TRBV28 to TRBJ2-7; 10 bases agree with TRBD2. The V and J ends lost 6 bases and 3 bases, in that order; junction bases with no gene match: 8. The CDR3 loop spans 15 amino acids. In germline, CDR1 is MDHEN, CDR2 SYDVKM. This chain's CDR3 is CASRLPGLADYEQYF. The CDR3 DNA reads as TGTGCCAGCAGATTACCAGGACTAGCGGACTACGAGCAGTACTTC.

On this clone: This sample includes further DNA sequences coding for the same CDR3. The CDR3 protein is CASSLGGSYEQYF. In nucleotides, the CDR3 is TGTGCCAGCAGCTTGGGGGGGAGTTACGAGCAGTACTTC. The V and J genes are TRBV11-2 and TRBJ2-7, with TRBD2 identical over 7 bases. The CDR3 is 13 amino acids. Germline-derived CDR1 and CDR2 are SGHAT and FQNNGV. V was pared by 3 bases and J by 4 bases, with 3 bases of the junction left unmatched. Full variable domain (remainder filled in from reference TRBV11-2 and TRBJ2-7): EAGVAQSPRYKIIEKRQSVAFWCNPISGHATLYWYQQILGQGPKLLIQFQNNGVVDDSQLPKDRFSAERLKGVDSTLKIQPAKLEDSAVYLCASSLGGSYEQYFGPGTRLTVT.

This clone has just one count. V and J are TRBV6-5 and TRBJ2-2, with D perhaps TRBD2 (6 bases). Germline V CDR1 and CDR2: MNHEY, SVGAGI. Deletions cut 2 bases from V and 4 bases from J, with 11 bases between. The CDR3 runs to 15 residues. The CDR3: CASSYGGLGTGELFF. The CDR3 nucleotides are TGTGCCAGCAGTTACGGAGGGTTAGGCACCGGGGAGCTGTTTTTT.

The chain is built from TRBV7-2 and TRBJ2-6; D is undetermined. From germline, CDR1 is SGHTA and CDR2 FQGNSA. This CDR3 is built from 14 residues. V shed 4 bases and J shed 0 bases, with 4 bases lying between them. This CDR3 is CASSSGSGANVLTF. CDR3 nucleotides: TGTGCCAGCAGCTCAGGCTCTGGGGCCAACGTCCTGACTTTC.

CDR3 protein: CASSLTRGGKMNNEQFF. The CDR3 DNA reads TGCGCCAGCAGCTTGACGCGGGGCGGGAAAATGAACAATGAGCAGTTCTTC. The chain is built from TRBV5-1 and TRBJ2-1, with D tentatively TRBD2 (6 bases). Looked up from germline, CDR1 is SGHRS and CDR2 is YFSETQ. The CDR3 has 17 residues. V shed 1 base and J shed 5 bases, with 19 bases lying between them.

This clone has only a few counts. The chain has TRBV4-3 and TRBJ2-3, with 8 bases identical to TRBD2. V gave up 0 bases and J gave up 8 bases; unmatched junction bases: 10. This CDR3 comprises 16 residues. Looked up from germline, CDR1 is LGHNA and CDR2 is YSLEER. Here the CDR3 reads CASSQDPAGDLGTQYF. The DNA of the CDR3 is TGCGCCAGCAGCCAAGACCCAGCGGGGGATCTTGGTACGCAGTATTTT.

The rearrangement links TRBV7-9 to TRBJ2-1; 7 bases agree with TRBD2. Germline V gene lookup returns CDR1 SEHNR and CDR2 FQNEAQ (reference sequence). The junction had 15 bases not matched to a gene; V was cut back by 5 bases and J by 2 bases. CDR3 size: 18 residues. The CDR3: CASSVVGRAGATYNEQFF. The CDR3 DNA follows: TGTGCCAGCAGCGTAGTGGGGCGGGCGGGAGCGACCTACAATGAGCAGTTCTTC.

The V call is TRBV19, the J call TRBJ2-2; 13 bases align to TRBD2. Germline-derived CDR1 and CDR2 are LNHDA and SQIVND (reference sequence). With 5 bases clipped from V and 7 bases from J, the junction kept 4 bases outside the gene matches. The CDR3 loop spans 15 amino acids. The CDR3 loop reads CASSPRLAGGGELFF. In DNA, the CDR3 is TGTGCCAGTAGTCCCCGACTAGCGGGAGGCGGGGAGCTGTTTTTT.

The chain employs TRBV5-6 and TRBJ2-5; 8 nucleotides align to TRBD2. J was trimmed by 5 bases and V by 3 bases; bases with no gene match: 12. This CDR3 is 16 amino acids long. Germline V gene sequence: CDR1 SGHDT, CDR2 YYEEEE. The CDR3 coding sequence is TGTGCCAGCAGCTCCCCCCAGCGGGGGCCCCGGGAGACCCAGTACTTC. As protein: CASSSPQRGPRETQYF.

J is TRBJ2-7 and V is TRBV28, with TRBD2 matching over 8 bases. In germline, CDR1 is MDHEN, CDR2 SYDVKM. V gave up 3 bases and J gave up 6 bases; unmatched junction bases: 10. This CDR3 has 15 residues. The CDR3 coding sequence is TGTGCCAGCAGTTTGACGGGAGGGCCCTCTCTCGAGCAGTACTTC. Translating gives CASSLTGGPSLEQYF.

V usage is TRBV7-6 and J usage is TRBJ2-7, with D unresolved. The V and J ends lost 3 bases and 0 bases respectively, with 21 bases between them. Germline V gene sequence: CDR1 SGHVS, CDR2 FNYEAQ. This CDR3 spans 18 amino acids. The CDR3 region has the DNA TGTGCCAGCAGCTTGACGGTCCCTGACGGTCGGAGCTCCTACGAGCAGTACTTC. Its translation: CASSLTVPDGRSSYEQYF.

CDR3 sequence (DNA): TGTGCCAGCAGCTTAGCAGGGGGTAGAAACTATGGCTACACCTTC. It translates to CASSLAGGRNYGYTF. This chain joins TRBV7-9 and TRBJ1-2, with D tentatively TRBD1 (6 bases). With 0 bases removed from V and 2 bases from J, the gap between germline ends came to 10 bases. In germline, CDR1 is SEHNR, CDR2 FQNEAQ (reference sequence). The CDR3 runs to 15 residues.

V gene TRBV6-5 combines with J gene TRBJ1-5, with D tentatively TRBD1 (5 bases). Trimming shortened V by 10 bases and J by 1 base, and 14 bases separated the two germline ends. The CDR3 runs 14 residues. Germline CDR1 and CDR2: MNHEY and SVGAGI. This chain's CDR3 is CATSGRVSNQPQHF. The CDR3, as DNA: TGTGCCACCTCGGGCAGGGTCAGCAATCAGCCCCAGCATTTT.

This clone came up once. The chain employs TRBV7-2 and TRBJ1-3, with D unresolved. This CDR3 contains 12 residues. Trimming cost V 5 bases and J 4 bases, with 6 bases left between them. The V gene's germline CDR1 is SGHTA and CDR2 FQGNSA. The CDR3 loop is CASSLRGNTIYF. In nucleotides, the CDR3 is TGTGCCAGCAGCCTACGCGGAAACACCATATATTTT.

The rearrangement uses TRBV19 and TRBJ2-3, with D possibly being TRBD2 (6 bases). CDR1 is LNHDA and CDR2 is SQIVND in the germline V gene (reference sequence). The V gene lost 7 bases and the J gene lost 0 bases, with 11 bases spanning the gap. The length of the CDR3 is 14 residues. The CDR3 DNA reads as TGTGCCAGTATAGCGAGCGGGAGCACAGATACGCAGTATTTT. Translation gives CASIASGSTDTQYF.

V usage is TRBV25-1 and J usage is TRBJ2-6; tentatively, D is TRBD1 (5 bases). Between the trimmed V and J ends, which lost 4 bases and 0 bases, there was a span of 13 bases. The germline gives CDR1 MGHDK, CDR2 SYGVNS. The length of the CDR3 is 17 residues. The CDR3 loop reads CASSGGTGTSGANVLTF. Here the CDR3 DNA reads TGTGCCAGCAGTGGCGGCACAGGAACCTCTGGGGCCAACGTCCTGACTTTC. Drawing the rest from reference TRBV25-1 and TRBJ2-6, the complete variable domain is EADIYQTPRYLVIGTGKKITLECSQTMGHDKMYWYQQDPGMELHLIHYSYGVNSTEKGDLSSESTVSRIRTEHFPLTLESARPSHTSQYLCASSGGTGTSGANVLTFGAGSRLTVL.

This clone was observed a few times. The rearrangement uses TRBV27 and TRBJ1-1; TRBD1 agrees at 7 bases. Germline CDR1 reads MNHEY; CDR2 reads SMNVEV (reference sequence). Trimming removed 5 bases from V and 1 base from J; junction bases left unmatched: 10. The CDR3 has 16 residues. The CDR3 here is CASSPWTGGSNTEAFF. The CDR3 DNA follows: TGTGCCAGCAGTCCCTGGACAGGCGGATCGAACACTGAAGCTTTCTTT.

This clone was picked up a small number of times. V gene TRBV18 combines with J gene TRBJ1-2; 9 positions agree with TRBD1. The CDR3 is 15 residues long. The V gene end was trimmed by 2 bases and the J gene end by 8 bases; junction bases not matched to a gene: 9. Germline V gene data show CDR1 as KGHSH and CDR2 as LQKENI. The CDR3 bases are TGTGCCAGCTCACCAGAATGGACAGGGGCGGGAGGCTACACCTTC. Translating gives CASSPEWTGAGGYTF.

The gene calls are TRBV5-1 and TRBJ2-1, with 12 bases lining up with TRBD2. This CDR3 has 15 residues. Trimming removed 0 bases from V and 7 bases from J; junction bases left unmatched: 2. Germline loops: CDR1 SGHRS, CDR2 YFSETQ. CDR3 nucleotides: TGCGCCAGCAGCTTGGGGACTAGCGGGATGAATGAGCAGTTCTTC. Translating gives CASSLGTSGMNEQFF.

This chain joins TRBV11-1 and TRBJ1-2; D might be TRBD1 (6 bases). The CDR3 has 13 amino acids. Trimming removed 3 bases from V and 3 bases from J, with 8 bases in between. Looked up from germline, CDR1 is SGHAT and CDR2 is FQDESV (reference sequence). The CDR3 coding sequence is TGTGCCAGCAGCTTGGGGGCCGACTATGGCTACACCTTC. Translated: CASSLGADYGYTF. Complete variable domain (other parts from reference TRBV11-1 and TRBJ1-2): EAEVAQSPRYKITEKSQAVAFWCDPISGHATLYWYRQILGQGPELLVQFQDESVVDDSQLPKDRFSAERLKGVDSTLKIQPAELGDSAMYLCASSLGADYGYTFGSGTRLTVV.

This clone was recorded once. The rearrangement uses TRBV14 and TRBJ1-2, with D perhaps TRBD1 (6 bases). The germline V and J ends were trimmed by 1 base and 3 bases, with 6 bases remaining between them. The CDR3 is 13 residues long. Germline V lookup: CDR1 SGHDN, CDR2 FVKESK. CDR3 coding DNA: TGTGCCAGCAGCCAAGGACAGGACTATGGCTACACCTTC. The encoded protein is CASSQGQDYGYTF.

This clone was found a few times. The gene calls are TRBV5-1 and TRBJ1-1; 9 bases are shared with TRBD1. Germline V CDR1 and CDR2: SGHRS, YFSETQ. The CDR3 is made up of 14 amino acids. The trim removed 4 bases at V and 3 bases at J, leaving 4 bases unmatched. CDR3 DNA sequence: TGCGCCAGCAGCCTACAGGGGGCACACACTGAAGCTTTCTTT. This translates into CASSLQGAHTEAFF.

The rearrangement links TRBV4-1 to TRBJ2-3, with D uncertain. CDR1 and CDR2 (germline): MGHRA, YSYEKL. V was clipped by 4 bases and J by 2 bases, with 10 bases between them. The CDR3 covers 14 residues. CDR3 DNA: TGCGCCAGCAGCCGAGACGAGTCCACAGATACGCAGTATTTT. Translated: CASSRDESTDTQYF.

The CDR3 region is CASTSYTNTGELFF. The CDR3 DNA is TGTGCCAGTACTAGCTACACGAACACCGGGGAGCTGTTTTTT. The chain links TRBV5-4 to TRBJ2-2; the D gene is possibly TRBD2 (6 bases). The length of the CDR3 is 14 residues. V was pared by 8 bases and J by 0 bases, with 11 bases between. Per the germline V gene, CDR1 is SGHNT and CDR2 is YYREEE (reference sequence). The entire variable domain, with the rest obtained from reference TRBV5-4 and TRBJ2-2, is as follows: ETGVTQSPTHLIKTRGQQVTLRCSSQSGHNTVSWYQQALGQGPQFIFQYYREEENGRGNFPPRFSGLQFPNYSSELNVNALELDDSALYLCASTSYTNTGELFFGEGSRLTVL.

DNA for the CDR3: TGCGCCAGCAGCTTGGGGACACAAAGCACAGATACGCAGTATTTT. It codes for CASSLGTQSTDTQYF. The chain carries TRBV5-1 and TRBJ2-3, with D perhaps TRBD1 (5 bases). The length of the CDR3 is 15 residues. The germline CDR1 and CDR2 sequences are SGHRS and YFSETQ. The ends were cut back, 0 bases at V and 0 bases at J, with 8 bases in the middle.

The gene calls are TRBV28 and TRBJ1-5; no firm D call. The V gene's germline CDR1 is MDHEN and CDR2 SYDVKM. With 6 bases removed from V and 12 bases from J, the gap between germline ends came to 15 bases. The CDR3 consists of 12 residues. The CDR3 coding sequence is TGTGCCAGCAGCCCACTATCCGGGAGCCAGCATTTT. Amino acid sequence: CASSPLSGSQHF.

The chain recombines TRBV7-9 with TRBJ1-6; D may be TRBD1 (6 bases). From germline, CDR1 is SEHNR and CDR2 FQNEAQ (reference sequence). This CDR3 comprises 17 residues. V lost 4 bases and J lost 0, with 13 bases in between. DNA of the CDR3: TGTGCCAGCAGCTCCAACAGGGCGGGCTCCTATAATTCACCCCTCCACTTT. It codes for CASSSNRAGSYNSPLHF.

This rearrangement joins TRBV28 to TRBJ2-3; the D is unclear. Germline V gene data show CDR1 as MDHEN and CDR2 as SYDVKM. The ends were cut back, 2 bases at V and 5 bases at J, with 5 bases in the middle. This CDR3 contains 12 residues. The CDR3 bases are TGTGCCAGCAGTTTAATACAAGATACGCAGTATTTT. Translation gives CASSLIQDTQYF.